A single T cell receptor beta chain is shown here with its context. Germline V CDR1 and CDR2: SGHRS, YFSETQ. This CDR3 has 15 residues. V dropped 4 bases and J dropped 6 bases, with 17 bases sitting between them. The table came from immunoSEQ multiplex PCR; TCRdb's copy has only in-frame clones and leaves some out. The sample carries about 38,000 clones, roughly 89% recorded once. The sample is drawn from a study of T cell changes during pregnancy in multiple sclerosis. This specimen was CD4+ T cells from peripheral blood mononuclear cells, taken in the second trimester of pregnancy. The rearrangement joins TRBV5-1 to TRBJ2-1, with a weak D call TRBD2 (6 bases). The clonotype was recovered from a female donor with multiple sclerosis, enrolled in a pregnancy study. The CDR3 DNA is TGCGCCAGCAGCGACCCTAGCGCCGTCCTCAATGAGCAGTTCTTC. This gives the protein CASSDPSAVLNEQFF. The complete variable domain, with remaining parts taken from reference TRBV5-1 and TRBJ2-1, reads KAGVTQTPRYLIKTRGQQVTLSCSPISGHRSVSWYQQTPGQGLQFLFEYFSETQRNKGNFPGRFSGRQFSNSRSEMNVSTLELGDSALYLCASSDPSAVLNEQFFGPGTRLTVL.